Below, 8 T cell receptor beta chains from the same sample are listed, as sequenced in a study of shared clonotypes between healthy human individuals (dated by TCRdb to 2018 to 2020). Library prep was done by the immunoSEQ multiplex PCR assay. Drawn from immuneACCESS, this table holds only the in-frame rearrangements with V and J called that TCRdb kept. Clones are partly lost; checked studies trace under half to an unresolved V gene and leave the rest unexplained. This sample is represented by roughly 640,000 clones; roughly 97% of them were singletons. In total, the top ten clones hold 0.057% of the sample. Sequencing was done on a sample of naive CD4+ T cells sorted from blood. The sample's cell subset or site label is to be understood as: CD45RA+ positively selected. These TCRs come from a woman in her 30s in good health.

This clone came up once. The chain joins TRBV7-9 to TRBJ2-3; TRBD2 agrees at 8 bases. Trimming at V came to 2 bases and at J to 4 bases, leaving 2 bases not matched to a gene. CDR3 length: 14 residues. Germline V gives CDR1 SEHNR, CDR2 FQNEAQ (reference sequence). CDR3 nucleotide sequence: TGTGCCAGCAGCTTAAGAGCGGGAGCAGATACGCAGTATTTT. Residues: CASSLRAGADTQYF.

V usage is TRBV2 and J usage is TRBJ2-1; TRBD1 aligns across 10 bases. The V segment lost 5 bases and the J segment 7 bases; nucleotides outside the gene matches: 8. CDR3 length: 15 amino acids. Germline assignment: CDR1 SNHLY and CDR2 FYNNEI. The CDR3, as DNA: TGTGCCAGCAGTCCGACAGGGGGCGCGTCAAATGAGCAGTTCTTC. Translated, it gives CASSPTGGASNEQFF.

V usage is TRBV19 and J usage is TRBJ1-4; no definite D call. This CDR3 comprises 14 residues. Germline values: CDR1 LNHDA, CDR2 SQIVND (reference sequence). Trimming left V 6 bases short and J 1 base short, with 9 bases between. CDR3 in DNA: TGTGCCAGTAGCCGTCGGGGAACTAATGAAAAACTGTTTTTT. It specifies CASSRRGTNEKLFF. Looking up the rest from reference TRBV19 and TRBJ1-4 gives the full variable domain: DGGITQSPKYLFRKEGQNVTLSCEQNLNHDAMYWYRQDPGQGLRLIYYSQIVNDFQKGDIAEGYSVSREKKESFPLTVTSAQKNPTAFYLCASSRRGTNEKLFFGSGTQLSVL.

V and J are TRBV28 and TRBJ2-1; 7 bases agree with TRBD2. The V segment lost 3 bases and the J segment 1 base; nucleotides outside the gene matches: 9. The CDR3 covers 17 residues. Germline CDR1 reads MDHEN; CDR2 reads SYDVKM. Here the CDR3 reads CASSLGRLADSYNEQFF. The CDR3 DNA is TGTGCCAGCAGTTTGGGTAGGCTAGCGGATTCCTACAATGAGCAGTTCTTC.

This chain joins TRBV2 and TRBJ2-1, with 12 bases identical to TRBD2. This CDR3 is 14 amino acids long. With 6 bases clipped from V and 7 bases from J, the junction kept 4 bases outside the gene matches. The germline gives CDR1 SNHLY, CDR2 FYNNEI. CDR3 DNA: TGTGCCAGCAGACTAGCGGGAGGAGGTAATGAGCAGTTCTTC. Translating it yields CASRLAGGGNEQFF.

The chain is built from TRBV19 and TRBJ1-1, with D hard to call. V lost 7 bases, J lost 3 bases, and 15 bases lay in between. This CDR3 contains 14 residues. Germline V lookup: CDR1 LNHDA, CDR2 SQIVND (reference sequence). For the CDR3, the DNA is TGTGCCAGTATCTCGTTAGCGAGGTACACTGAAGCTTTCTTT. Translated, it gives CASISLARYTEAFF.

The V gene is TRBV7-6, the J gene TRBJ1-4; D perhaps matches TRBD1 (5 bases). Trimming took off 1 base at V and 13 bases at J, with 19 bases between the two ends. Germline CDR1 reads SGHVS; CDR2 reads FNYEAQ. This CDR3 comprises 15 residues. The CDR3 DNA follows: TGTGCCAGCAGCTTAGAGGGCAGACTCGTAAGGGGACTGTTTTTT. It is translated as CASSLEGRLVRGLFF.

V usage is TRBV2 and J usage is TRBJ2-7; 7 bases align to TRBD1. There are 15 residues in the CDR3. The V gene end was trimmed by 6 bases and the J gene end by 5 bases; junction bases not matched to a gene: 13. CDR1 and CDR2 (germline): SNHLY, FYNNEI. The CDR3 sequence is CASRTTGVSPHEQYF. The CDR3 DNA reads TGTGCCAGCAGGACAACAGGGGTTAGCCCCCACGAGCAGTACTTC.